This T cell receptor (beta chain) stems from a study of cytomegalovirus exposure and HLA in healthy donors. The PCR contained 60 Vbeta and 13 Jbeta primers. Some clones are missing from TCRdb's copy, which holds only in-frame ones; the method was immunoSEQ multiplex PCR. The top ten clones hold 9.5% to 13% of a sample with more than 85,000 clones, approximately 76% of them seen once. Whole-study results and caveats: TCR beta V- and J-gene trimming, according to a later analysis, was linked to a missense DCLRE1C variant.

The CDR3 has 15 amino acids. The V gene lost 5 bases and the J gene lost 0 bases, with 8 bases spanning the gap. Germline assignment: CDR1 MNHNS and CDR2 SASEGT. Worth noting for this clone: Antigen: not known.

The sample consisted of PBMCs. This TCR was sampled from a man younger than 45 in good health and CMV-seropositive. The chain joins TRBV6-1 to TRBJ2-6, with D possibly TRBD1 on 6 matching bases. In DNA, the CDR3 is TGTGCCAGCAGTAACAGGGTCTCTGGGGCCAACGTCCTGACTTTC. This codes for CASSNRVSGANVLTF.